This passage covers 27 T cell receptor beta chains from one sample sequenced in a study of CD8+ T cells in alopecia areata. The treatment was: oral pan-JAK inhibitor, 5-10 mg twice daily. Extraction and reverse transcription of RNA yielded cDNA as the sequencing template. The assay was immunoSEQ multiplex PCR, and TCRdb's table has in-frame clones only and misses some. The table lists 90,000 to 150,000 clones, about 50% of them singletons, with roughly 0.5% in the top ten. Material: CD4+ T cells sorted from blood, obtained at week 4, from a patient treated with tofacitinib. The receptors originated from a human donor with alopecia areata.

The chain recombines TRBV7-2 with TRBJ1-5; D possibly corresponds to TRBD1 (6 bases). The germline gives CDR1 SGHTA, CDR2 FQGNSA. CDR3 size: 15 residues. V was clipped by 2 bases and J by 0 bases, with 8 bases between them. CDR3 in DNA: TGTGCCAGCAGCTTACAGGGGTATAGCAATCAGCCCCAGCATTTT. Its protein product is CASSLQGYSNQPQHF. The variable domain in full, with the rest retrieved from reference TRBV7-2 and TRBJ1-5, is GAGVSQSPSNKVTEKGKDVELRCDPISGHTALYWYRQSLGQGLEFLIYFQGNSAPDKSGLPSDRFSAERTGGSVSTLTIQRTQQEDSAVYLCASSLQGYSNQPQHFGDGTRLSIL.

This clone was observed a few times. This chain uses TRBV18 with TRBJ2-1, with D maybe TRBD1 (6 bases). Germline loops: CDR1 KGHSH, CDR2 LQKENI. The CDR3 is made up of 16 amino acids. V shed 3 bases and J shed 7 bases, with 19 bases lying between them. Here the CDR3 reads CASSPGMVPGQNEQFF. Here the CDR3 DNA reads TGTGCCAGCTCACCTGGAATGGTTCCGGGACAAAATGAGCAGTTCTTC.

This clone showed up just a few times. Different DNA sequences within this sample yield the same CDR3. The chain combines TRBV5-1 with TRBJ2-2; 15 positions agree with TRBD2. Germline-derived CDR1 and CDR2 are SGHRS and YFSETQ. The CDR3 spans 17 residues. V was pared by 4 bases and J by 2 bases, with 3 bases of the junction left unmatched. CDR3 loop: CASSPGLAGGNTGELFF. The CDR3 DNA reads TGCGCCAGCAGCCCGGGACTAGCGGGGGGAAACACCGGGGAGCTGTTTTTT.

The chain uses TRBV14 and TRBJ2-3, with a tentative D call TRBD2 (6 bases). CDR1 is SGHDN and CDR2 is FVKESK in the germline V gene. With 7 bases removed from V and 4 bases from J, the gap between germline ends came to 12 bases. This CDR3 is 13 amino acids long. The CDR3 loop is CASTRLVADTQYF. DNA of the CDR3: TGTGCCAGCACCAGACTAGTTGCAGATACGCAGTATTTT. The whole variable domain, remainder taken from reference TRBV14 and TRBJ2-3, is EAGVTQFPSHSVIEKGQTVTLRCDPISGHDNLYWYRRVMGKEIKFLLHFVKESKQDESGMPNNRFLAERTGGTYSTLKVQPAELEDSGVYFCASTRLVADTQYFGPGTRLTVL.

The chain couples TRBV19 to TRBJ1-2; perhaps TRBD1 as D (5 bases). V was trimmed by 0 bases and J by 3 bases, leaving 8 bases between them. Germline CDR1 is LNHDA and CDR2 is SQIVND (reference sequence). This CDR3 comprises 14 residues. The CDR3 sequence: CASSIERGYYGYTF. Here the CDR3 DNA reads TGTGCCAGTAGTATAGAGCGGGGGTACTATGGCTACACCTTC.

This clone was found a few times. Other nucleotide sequences from this sample produce the same CDR3. The rearrangement joins TRBV5-1 to TRBJ2-5; D not certain. The CDR3 contains 13 residues. The germline V and J ends were trimmed by 0 bases and 0 bases, with 3 bases remaining between them. Germline CDR1 SGHRS, CDR2 YFSETQ. CDR3 loop: CASSLEDQETQYF. Written as DNA, the CDR3 is TGCGCCAGCAGCTTGGAGGACCAAGAGACCCAGTACTTC.

The chain is built from TRBV27 and TRBJ1-4; no firm D call. Trimming removed 5 bases from V and 4 bases from J, with 11 bases in between. The CDR3 totals 14 residues. In germline, CDR1 is MNHEY, CDR2 SMNVEV (reference sequence). CDR3 DNA sequence: TGTGCCAGCAGTAAACAGACCAATAATGAAAAACTGTTTTTT. Amino acids: CASSKQTNNEKLFF.

This rearrangement joins TRBV29-1 to TRBJ2-7; TRBD1 matches at 7 bases. This CDR3 has 14 amino acids. The J segment lost 4 bases and the V segment lost 6 bases, leaving 12 bases of the junction unmatched. CDR1 is SQVTM and CDR2 is ANQGSEA in the germline V gene. The CDR3 sequence: CSVKPGQNFYEQYF. CDR3 DNA sequence: TGCAGCGTGAAGCCGGGACAGAATTTTTACGAGCAGTACTTC.

The V gene is TRBV5-6, the J gene TRBJ2-1, with D hard to call. Trimming pared 6 bases from V and 10 bases from J, leaving 11 bases between. The CDR3 has 11 residues. CDR1 SGHDT and CDR2 YYEEEE come from the germline V gene. Here the CDR3 DNA reads TGTGCCAGCACCCATGGCAGGGAGCAGTTCTTC. Protein sequence: CASTHGREQFF.

The chain carries TRBV29-1 and TRBJ2-1, with TRBD1 matching over 11 bases. V shed 7 bases and J 7 bases; nucleotides not matched to a gene: 12. CDR1 is SQVTM and CDR2 is ANQGSEA in the germline V gene. This CDR3 contains 15 residues. The CDR3 bases are TGCAGCGAACGGACCGGGACAGGGGGGGAGAATGAGCAGTTCTTC. Translation: CSERTGTGGENEQFF.

V is TRBV5-1 and J is TRBJ1-1, with D perhaps TRBD1 (5 bases). This CDR3 spans 13 amino acids. The V gene's germline CDR1 is SGHRS and CDR2 YFSETQ. V shed 3 bases and J shed 5 bases, with 11 bases lying between them. The CDR3 DNA follows: TGCGCCAGCAGCTGGACGGAGGGGACTGAAGCTTTCTTT. Translated: CASSWTEGTEAFF.

The genes are TRBV2 and TRBJ1-4, with D maybe TRBD1 (5 bases). Germline values: CDR1 SNHLY, CDR2 FYNNEI. Trimming took 0 bases from V and 8 from J, leaving 16 bases between them. The CDR3 loop spans 16 amino acids. As DNA, the CDR3 is TGTGCCAGCAGTGAAGCGCTTAGGGGAGTCGGGGAAAAACTGTTTTTT. Its protein product is CASSEALRGVGEKLFF.

Notes on this clone: Additional DNA sequences in this sample encode the identical CDR3. This chain joins TRBV5-1 and TRBJ2-3, with no clear D. V lost 0 bases and J lost 5, with 1 base in between. CDR1 and CDR2 (germline): SGHRS, YFSETQ. This CDR3 has 11 residues. The CDR3 sequence is CASSLEDTQYF. DNA for the CDR3: TGCGCCAGCAGCTTGGAAGATACGCAGTATTTT.

The chain carries TRBV29-1 and TRBJ2-3, with 13 bases that match TRBD2. Looked up from germline, CDR1 is SQVTM and CDR2 is ANQGSEA. V was clipped by 3 bases and J by 5 bases; unmatched bases: 11. The CDR3 has 17 residues. Here the CDR3 DNA reads TGCAGCGTTGATGGGTGGACTAGCGGGAGTCTTGGAGATACGCAGTATTTT. Amino acids: CSVDGWTSGSLGDTQYF.

The DNA for the CDR3 is TGTGCCAGCAGAGCAGACAGGGGATTCAATCAGCCCCAGCATTTT. Protein sequence: CASRADRGFNQPQHF. This rearrangement joins TRBV6-1 to TRBJ1-5; 8 bases align to TRBD1. Trimming cost V 6 bases and J 3 bases; bases outside gene matches: 7. Germline assignment: CDR1 MNHNS and CDR2 SASEGT. The CDR3 has 15 residues.

The CDR3 is CSVVGGAGANVLTF. In nucleotides, the CDR3 is TGCAGCGTTGTAGGGGGGGCTGGGGCCAACGTCCTGACTTTC. V usage is TRBV29-1 and J usage is TRBJ2-6, with D possibly TRBD2 on 7 matching bases. The CDR3 is 14 amino acids. The V gene's germline CDR1 is SQVTM and CDR2 ANQGSEA. The germline V and J ends were trimmed by 4 bases and 2 bases, with 9 bases remaining between them.

In regard to this clone: Other DNA sequences of this sample code for an identical CDR3. The CDR3 region is CASSPDSYGYTF. In DNA, the CDR3 is TGCGCCAGCAGCCCTGACAGCTATGGCTACACCTTC. V is TRBV5-1 and J is TRBJ1-2; the D gene is possibly TRBD1 (5 bases). Trimming left V 4 bases short and J 4 bases short, with 8 bases between. Germline CDR1 and CDR2: SGHRS and YFSETQ. The CDR3 covers 12 residues. Full variable domain (rest looked up from reference TRBV5-1 and TRBJ1-2): KAGVTQTPRYLIKTRGQQVTLSCSPISGHRSVSWYQQTPGQGLQFLFEYFSETQRNKGNFPGRFSGRQFSNSRSEMNVSTLELGDSALYLCASSPDSYGYTFGSGTRLTVV.

V and J are TRBV29-1 and TRBJ1-1, with D unclear. Per germline, CDR1 SQVTM and CDR2 ANQGSEA. The CDR3 consists of 12 residues. V lost 4 bases, J lost 6 bases, and 12 bases lay in between. The CDR3 sequence is CSVVWFGSEAFF. The DNA for the CDR3 is TGCAGCGTTGTTTGGTTTGGGTCTGAAGCTTTCTTT.

The chain carries TRBV6-6 and TRBJ1-6; a weak D match, TRBD1 (5 bases). V gave up 6 bases and J gave up 5 bases, with 11 bases separating them. CDR1 is MNHNY and CDR2 is SVGAGI in the germline V gene (reference sequence). CDR3 size: 14 residues. In nucleotides, the CDR3 is TGTGCCAGCAGCAAGGGGTGGGATAATTCACCCCTCCACTTT. It yields the protein CASSKGWDNSPLHF.

To note about this clone: Given the absence of the conserved phenylalanine or tryptophan at the CDR3 end, a read error is likely. The DNA is omitted, as the CDR3 cannot be located on it reliably, and the CDR3 follows TCRdb's listing. The gene calls are TRBV29-1 and TRBJ2-7; the table gives TRBD1 as D, unverified against the DNA. Inclusive of both ends, the CDR3 amounts to 9 amino acids. Looked up from germline, CDR1 is SQVTM and CDR2 is ANQGSEA. CDR3 region: CSVWGTVPS.

The chain carries TRBV29-1 and TRBJ2-5, with D unresolved. Germline CDR1 and CDR2: SQVTM and ANQGSEA. The CDR3 sequence is 11 residues long. V lost 4 bases and J 1 base, leaving 4 bases between the germline ends. CDR3 sequence (DNA): TGCAGCGTTGCTCCCCAAGAGACCCAGTACTTC. Protein product: CSVAPQETQYF.

V and J are TRBV27 and TRBJ2-7; tentatively, D is TRBD1 (6 bases). From germline, CDR1 is MNHEY and CDR2 SMNVEV (reference sequence). V lost 4 bases, J lost 2 bases, and 15 bases lay in between. The CDR3 runs 15 residues. The CDR3: CASSSTGVPPYEQYF. The CDR3 DNA reads as TGTGCCAGCAGTTCGACAGGAGTACCTCCCTACGAGCAGTACTTC.

This chain joins TRBV29-1 and TRBJ1-3; D gene uncertain. Trimming left V 4 bases short and J 0 bases short, with 10 bases between. The CDR3 consists of 14 residues. Germline V gene lookup returns CDR1 SQVTM and CDR2 ANQGSEA. The CDR3 DNA reads TGCAGCGTTGTAAGGCAGTACTCTGGAAACACCATATATTTT. Its protein is CSVVRQYSGNTIYF.

V gene TRBV4-1 combines with J gene TRBJ2-5, with TRBD2 matching over 9 bases. The CDR3 extends over 15 amino acids. With 0 bases clipped from V and 5 bases from J, the junction kept 4 bases outside the gene matches. Germline-derived CDR1 and CDR2 are MGHRA and YSYEKL. CDR3 nucleotide sequence: TGCGCCAGCAGCCAAGAGGGACTAGCTGGTGAGACCCAGTACTTC. Protein sequence: CASSQEGLAGETQYF.

The chain recombines TRBV4-1 with TRBJ2-1; 8 bases agree with TRBD2. Trimming took 7 bases from V and 0 from J; bases not matched to a gene: 17. Germline lookup yields CDR1 MGHRA and CDR2 YSYEKL. This CDR3 has 19 residues. The DNA of the CDR3 is TGCGCCAGCACCTCCGGGGCGGGGGGAGCCCAGAGCTCCTACAATGAGCAGTTCTTC. This encodes CASTSGAGGAQSSYNEQFF.

About this clone itself: The germline gene is not matched at one end of the junction; a read error may be the cause. The chain carries TRBV5-1 and TRBJ2-1; D call uncertain. Germline CDR1 reads SGHRS; CDR2 reads YFSETQ. CDR3 length: 14 residues. CDR3: CASSFFQAYNEQFF. CDR3 sequence (DNA): TGCGCCAGCAGCTTTTTTCAGGCCTACAACGAGCAGTTCTTC.

The chain uses TRBV20-1 and TRBJ2-5; TRBD1 matches 9 bases. Losses at the gene ends were 5 bases for V and 5 bases for J; bases not matched to a gene: 0. CDR1 and CDR2 from the germline V gene are DFQATT and SNEGSKA (reference sequence). The CDR3 sequence is 11 residues long. The CDR3 sequence: CSAGQGETQYF. The CDR3 region has the DNA TGCAGTGCTGGACAGGGGGAGACCCAGTACTTC.